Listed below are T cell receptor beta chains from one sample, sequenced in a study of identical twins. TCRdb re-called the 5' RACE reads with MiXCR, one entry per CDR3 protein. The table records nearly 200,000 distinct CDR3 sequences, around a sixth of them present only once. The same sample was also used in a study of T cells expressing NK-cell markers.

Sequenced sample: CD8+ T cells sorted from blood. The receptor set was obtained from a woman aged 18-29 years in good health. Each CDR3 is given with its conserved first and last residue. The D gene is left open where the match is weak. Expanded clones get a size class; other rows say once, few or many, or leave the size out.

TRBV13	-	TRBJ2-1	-	CASSPVADYNEQFF	TGTGCCAGCAGCCCCGTAGCGGATTACAATGAGCAGTTCTTC
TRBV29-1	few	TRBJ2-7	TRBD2	CSVEDRGGNDEQYF	TGCAGCGTTGAAGATCGGGGGGGGAACGACGAGCAGTACTTC
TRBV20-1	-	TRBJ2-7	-	CSVERTEAGSYEQYF	TGCAGTGTCGAGAGGACGGAGGCAGGGTCCTACGAGCAGTACTTC
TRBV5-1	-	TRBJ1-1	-	CASSLVRWGTEAFF	TGCGCCAGCAGCTTGGTTAGGTGGGGAACTGAAGCTTTCTTT
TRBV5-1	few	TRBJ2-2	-	CASSEGEVSTGELFF	TGCGCCAGCTCTGAGGGGGAGGTCTCCACCGGGGAGCTGTTTTTT
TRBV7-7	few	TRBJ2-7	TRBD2	CASSSRELAGAYEQYF	TGTGCCAGCAGCTCCCGGGAGCTAGCGGGAGCCTACGAGCAGTACTTC
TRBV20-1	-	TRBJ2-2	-	CCARDEEVRDLTGELFF	TGCTGTGCTAGAGATGAAGAAGTGCGGGACCTCACCGGGGAGCTGTTTTTT
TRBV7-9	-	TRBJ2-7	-	CASSPTLYEQYF	TGTGCCAGCAGCCCAACCCTCTACGAGCAGTACTTC
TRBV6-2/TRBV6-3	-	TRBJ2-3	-	CASSPNQAADTQYF	TGTGCCAGCAGTCCGAACCAGGCTGCAGATACGCAGTATTTT
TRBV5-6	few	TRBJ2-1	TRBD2	CASRLAGGYNEQFF	TGTGCCAGCAGGCTAGCGGGGGGGTACAATGAGCAGTTCTTC
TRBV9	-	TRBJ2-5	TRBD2	CASSASLAGEEETQYF	TGTGCCAGCAGCGCCAGTCTAGCGGGAGAGGAGGAGACCCAGTACTTC
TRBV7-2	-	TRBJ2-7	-	CASSIGHNSYEQYF	TGTGCCAGCAGCATTGGACATAACTCCTACGAGCAGTACTTC
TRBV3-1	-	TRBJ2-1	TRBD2	CASSQGAGARYNEQFF	TGTGCCAGCAGCCAAGGAGCGGGGGCGAGGTACAATGAGCAGTTCTTC
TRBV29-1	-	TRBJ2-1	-	CSGGPYNEQFF	TGCAGCGGGGGCCCGTACAATGAGCAGTTCTTC
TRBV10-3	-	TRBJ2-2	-	CAISEAPNGQLHTGELFF	TGTGCCATCAGTGAGGCCCCAAACGGACAGTTACACACCGGGGAGCTGTTTTTT
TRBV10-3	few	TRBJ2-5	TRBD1	CAISEVGQGQETQYF	TGTGCCATCAGTGAGGTGGGACAGGGGCAAGAGACCCAGTACTTC
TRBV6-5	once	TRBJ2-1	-	CASSSVGEQFF	TGTGCCAGCAGTTCAGTGGGTGAGCAGTTCTTC
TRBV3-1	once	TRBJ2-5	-	CASSPQARSETQYF	TGTGCCAGCAGCCCCCAGGCCCGGTCAGAGACCCAGTACTTC
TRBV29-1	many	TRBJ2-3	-	CSVEGVEATDTQYF	TGCAGCGTTGAGGGGGTCGAGGCAACAGATACGCAGTATTTT
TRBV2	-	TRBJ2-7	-	CASTLGEEQYF	TGTGCCAGCACCCTTGGGGAAGAGCAGTACTTC
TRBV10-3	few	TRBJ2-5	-	CAISESTETQYF	TGTGCCATCAGTGAGTCGACCGAGACCCAGTACTTC
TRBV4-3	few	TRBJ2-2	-	CASSQDRNTGELFF	TGCGCCAGCAGCCAAGATAGGAACACCGGGGAGCTGTTTTTT
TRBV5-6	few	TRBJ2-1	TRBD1	CASSAGQGVSYEQFF	TGTGCCAGCAGTGCGGGACAGGGGGTGAGCTATGAGCAGTTCTTC
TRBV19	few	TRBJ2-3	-	CASKQGGSSTDTQYF	TGTGCCAGTAAACAAGGCGGGTCTAGCACAGATACGCAGTATTTT